The 32 T cell receptor beta chains given below trace back to one sample, sequenced in a study of early T cells in non-severe SARS-CoV-2 infection (dated by TCRdb to the early 2020s). The library was made by 5' RACE. Sequenced using a NextSeq 500. TCRdb's own reprocessing of the public reads used fastp at Q25 and MiXCR and kept productive beta chains. Each CDR3 protein appears once, grouped with its most common genes and DNA. The sample includes 53,000 or so distinct CDR3 sequences, with around 10% observed a single time. The ten largest account for about 2.4% of the sample. Sequences were derived from whole blood, sampled at baseline. These receptors originate from an adult who was a healthcare worker with PCR-confirmed SARS-CoV-2 infection or an uninfected control (not recorded which).

This clonotype was detected a few times. The CDR3, as DNA: TGCAGTGCTTCAGGGGGCGGGACTACTAGCACAGATACGCAGTATTTT. It is translated as CSASGGGTTSTDTQYF. V is TRBV20-1 and J is TRBJ2-3; TRBD1 might be the D (8 bases). The germline V gene has CDR1 DFQATT and CDR2 SNEGSKA (reference sequence). The germline V and J ends were trimmed by 5 bases and 0 bases, with 18 bases remaining between them. The CDR3 covers 16 residues.

J is TRBJ2-3 and V is TRBV9; possibly TRBD2 for D (5 bases). The V and J ends lost 0 bases and 2 bases respectively, with 10 bases between them. The CDR3 is 15 amino acids. From germline, CDR1 is SGDLS and CDR2 YYNGEE. As DNA, the CDR3 is TGTGCCAGCAGCGTAGAAGGAGGACTCACAGATACGCAGTATTTT. Translation: CASSVEGGLTDTQYF.

There are a few counts of this clonotype. J is TRBJ2-3 and V is TRBV7-2; maybe TRBD1 (6 bases). CDR3 length: 14 residues. Germline lookup yields CDR1 SGHTA and CDR2 FQGNSA. V shed 2 bases and J shed 4 bases, with 10 bases lying between them. As DNA, the CDR3 is TGTGCCAGCAGCTTAAGACAGGCGGCAGATACGCAGTATTTT. This sequence encodes CASSLRQAADTQYF.

The sample holds many counts of this clonotype. The J gene is TRBJ2-2, the V gene TRBV2, with unresolved D. Trimming stripped 4 bases from V and 3 bases from J, with 9 bases between. The germline gives CDR1 SNHLY, CDR2 FYNNEI. The CDR3 totals 14 residues. In DNA form, the CDR3 reads TGTGCCAGCAGTGGACCCTTCTACACCGGGGAGCTGTTTTTT. This codes for CASSGPFYTGELFF.

This clonotype has more than one count but fewer than ten. V gene TRBV28 combines with J gene TRBJ2-3, with D possibly being TRBD2 (5 bases). Germline-derived CDR1 and CDR2 are MDHEN and SYDVKM. CDR3 length: 17 amino acids. Trimming removed 5 bases at V and 0 bases at J, with 18 bases between. The CDR3 sequence is CASSPRVRRLSTDTQYF. DNA for the CDR3: TGTGCCAGCAGTCCCCGGGTGAGAAGACTAAGCACAGATACGCAGTATTTT.

This clonotype was detected a few times. The chain recombines TRBV13 with TRBJ2-7; 8 nucleotides align to TRBD1. The J segment lost 0 bases and the V segment lost 8 bases, leaving 12 bases of the junction unmatched. This CDR3 region has 16 residues. From germline, CDR1 is PRHDT and CDR2 FYEKMQ (reference sequence). Here the CDR3 reads CASGTSGGYLSYEQYF. The DNA of the CDR3 is TGTGCCAGCGGGACATCAGGGGGCTACCTCTCCTACGAGCAGTACTTC.

This clonotype has at least ten counts. The chain combines TRBV28 with TRBJ2-5; tentative D call: TRBD2 (6 bases). CDR1 is MDHEN, CDR2 SYDVKM, per germline. The V gene lost 4 bases and the J gene lost 5 bases, with 14 bases spanning the gap. The CDR3 is 14 amino acids. The CDR3 region has the DNA TGTGCCAGCAGTTACGGAGGGACCGGGGAGACCCAGTACTTC. Translating gives CASSYGGTGETQYF.

This clonotype was counted between two and nine times. The rearrangement links TRBV2 to TRBJ2-7; 8 positions agree with TRBD1. CDR1 is SNHLY and CDR2 is FYNNEI in the germline V gene. After removal of 5 bases from V and 0 bases from J, the junction contained 9 bases not matched to a gene. This CDR3 region has 16 residues. The CDR3 bases are TGTGCCAGCAGTTCAACGCAGGGGGCCCACTCCTACGAGCAGTACTTC. Its translation is CASSSTQGAHSYEQYF.

This clonotype was detected ten times or more. The chain links TRBV2 to TRBJ2-1, with D possibly being TRBD2 (5 bases). CDR1 and CDR2 from the germline V gene are SNHLY and FYNNEI. This CDR3 spans 16 amino acids. V lost 5 bases to trimming and J lost 3 bases, with 17 bases between them. Here the CDR3 reads CASSLTSFGYYNEQFF. CDR3 DNA: TGTGCCAGCAGTCTTACTAGTTTCGGGTACTACAATGAGCAGTTCTTC. Filled out from reference TRBV2 and TRBJ2-1, the complete variable domain reads EPEVTQTPSHQVTQMGQEVILRCVPISNHLYFYWYRQILGQKVEFLVSFYNNEISEKSEIFDDQFSVERPDGSNFTLKIRSTKLEDSAMYFCASSLTSFGYYNEQFFGPGTRLTVL.

This clonotype was found a few times. The chain joins TRBV27 to TRBJ1-5; D unclear. CDR1 is MNHEY and CDR2 is SMNVEV in the germline V gene (reference sequence). Trimming took 0 bases from V and 7 from J, leaving 13 bases between them. This CDR3 region has 15 residues. CDR3 bases: TGTGCCAGCAGTTTATCGGCCGGGCTACAGCAGCCCCAGCATTTT. This translates into CASSLSAGLQQPQHF.

V usage is TRBV10-3 and J usage is TRBJ2-3; maybe TRBD2 (5 bases). Germline lookup yields CDR1 ENHRY and CDR2 SYGVKD. V dropped 0 bases and J dropped 10 bases, with 20 bases sitting between them. The CDR3 has 16 amino acids. Here the CDR3 reads CAISESTGITPLPQYF. The CDR3 DNA is TGTGCCATCAGTGAGTCGACGGGAATAACCCCCCTCCCGCAGTATTTT.

This clonotype was observed a single time. As DNA, the CDR3 is TGTGCCAGCAGTTACGTTAGGACTAGCCCGGTTGACGAGCAGTACTTC. As protein: CASSYVRTSPVDEQYF. The chain couples TRBV6-5 to TRBJ2-7; 8 bases are a match to TRBD2. Trimming at V came to 2 bases and at J to 5 bases, leaving 11 bases not matched to a gene. This CDR3 comprises 16 residues. CDR1 and CDR2 from the germline V gene are MNHEY and SVGAGI.

In this sample, this clonotype turned up a few times. This rearrangement joins TRBV11-2 to TRBJ2-1; D uncertain. V lost 4 bases to trimming and J lost 4 bases, with 11 bases between them. Per the germline V gene, CDR1 is SGHAT and CDR2 is FQNNGV. The CDR3 consists of 14 residues. For the CDR3, the DNA is TGTGCCAGCAGCTCTCCCCAAAAATACAATGAGCAGTTCTTC. Amino acids: CASSSPQKYNEQFF.

With regard to this clonotype: At one end, the junction sequence differs from germline, possibly due to a read error. The rearrangement links TRBV7-2 to TRBJ2-1; tentative D call: TRBD2 (6 bases). The CDR3 loop spans 19 amino acids. Germline CDR1 and CDR2: SGHTA and FQGNSA. CDR3 residues: CASSLVIPRSGTDYKEQFF. CDR3 sequence (DNA): TGTGCCAGCAGCTTAGTAATACCTAGGTCCGGGACTGACTACAAAGAGCAGTTCTTC.

The genes are TRBV28 and TRBJ2-7, with D hard to call. The length of the CDR3 is 14 residues. V lost 2 bases and J 2 bases, leaving 10 bases between the germline ends. Looked up from germline, CDR1 is MDHEN and CDR2 is SYDVKM. DNA for the CDR3: TGTGCCAGCAGTTTACGGACCAGTCCCTACGAGCAGTACTTC. It yields the protein CASSLRTSPYEQYF.

The genes are TRBV3-1 and TRBJ2-5, with D unresolved. This CDR3 spans 13 amino acids. The germline CDR1 and CDR2 sequences are LGHDT and YNNKEL (reference sequence). Trimming took 1 base from V and 1 from J, leaving 4 bases between them. This CDR3 is CASSQGSQETQYF. The CDR3 nucleotides are TGTGCCAGCAGCCAAGGTAGCCAAGAGACCCAGTACTTC.

This clonotype occurred a few times. J is TRBJ2-1 and V is TRBV7-2; D call uncertain. V was clipped by 8 bases and J by 10 bases, with 15 bases between them. The length of the CDR3 is 12 residues. Germline V gives CDR1 SGHTA, CDR2 FQGNSA. CDR3 residues: CASGDPVREQFF. The CDR3 nucleotides read TGTGCCAGCGGAGACCCCGTTAGAGAGCAGTTCTTC.

The rearrangement uses TRBV7-2 and TRBJ2-2; TRBD2 agrees at 10 bases. With 3 bases clipped from V and 1 base from J, the junction kept 8 bases outside the gene matches. The CDR3 runs to 18 residues. CDR1 is SGHTA and CDR2 is FQGNSA in the germline V gene. The CDR3 bases are TGTGCCAGCAGCTTGTGGGAACTAGCGGGAAAGAACACCGGGGAGCTGTTTTTT. Its translation is CASSLWELAGKNTGELFF.

There are a few counts of this clonotype. The CDR3 here is CASSLQPRGLRETQYF. CDR3 in DNA: TGTGCCAGCAGCTTACAGCCCAGGGGGCTTAGAGAGACCCAGTACTTC. The genes are TRBV11-3 and TRBJ2-5, with TRBD1 matching over 8 bases. J gave up 4 bases and V 2 bases, and 9 bases lay outside the gene matches. Germline values: CDR1 SGHNT, CDR2 YENEEA. This CDR3 spans 16 amino acids.

The chain combines TRBV6-2 or TRBV6-3 with TRBJ2-7; D remains unclear. The CDR3 has 11 residues. CDR1 and CDR2 (germline): MNHEY, SVGEGT. The V gene lost 2 bases and the J gene lost 7 bases, with 6 bases spanning the gap. The CDR3 loop is CASSYELEQYF. As DNA, the CDR3 is TGTGCCAGCAGTTACGAACTGGAGCAGTACTTC.

This clonotype was seen repeatedly, ten times or more. The chain carries TRBV28 and TRBJ2-5; tentatively, D is TRBD1 or TRBD2 (5 bases each). The CDR3 runs 15 residues. Trimming pared 8 bases from V and 1 base from J, leaving 17 bases between. The germline CDR1 and CDR2 sequences are MDHEN and SYDVKM. This CDR3 reads CASRGFPGTQETQYF. The CDR3 nucleotides read TGTGCCAGCCGGGGTTTTCCGGGGACCCAAGAGACCCAGTACTTC.

This clonotype was recorded a few times. The CDR3 DNA sequence: TGCGCCAGCAGCTCATTCGGCGCGGCCGCGAACACTGAAGCTTTCTTT. Translating gives CASSSFGAAANTEAFF. The V and J genes are TRBV5-1 and TRBJ1-1; no clear D gene. The CDR3 runs to 16 residues. V lost 3 bases, J lost 1 base, and 16 bases lay in between. Germline lookup yields CDR1 SGHRS and CDR2 YFSETQ.

The chain has TRBV29-1 and TRBJ2-2, with 9 bases lining up with TRBD1. Germline trimming cut 4 bases from V and 5 bases from J; bases unmatched to any gene: 5. The CDR3 is 14 amino acids. Germline CDR1 and CDR2: SQVTM and ANQGSEA. Here the CDR3 reads CSVVGQGTTGELFF. The CDR3 DNA reads as TGCAGCGTTGTGGGACAGGGAACAACCGGGGAGCTGTTTTTT.

The chain has TRBV11-2 and TRBJ2-1; D is possibly TRBD2 (5 bases). This CDR3 is 13 amino acids long. V gave up 4 bases and J gave up 3 bases, with 7 bases separating them. The germline CDR1 and CDR2 sequences are SGHAT and FQNNGV. The CDR3 loop is CASSSGNYNEQFF. As DNA, the CDR3 is TGTGCCAGCAGCTCCGGGAACTACAATGAGCAGTTCTTC.

This sequence joins TRBV28 and TRBJ1-3; 8 nucleotides align to TRBD1. Per germline, CDR1 MDHEN and CDR2 SYDVKM. There are 18 residues in the CDR3. V was clipped by 2 bases and J by 0 bases; unmatched bases: 9. For the CDR3, the DNA is TGTGCCAGCAGTTTACACCTACAGGGGGTCAGCTCTGGAAACACCATATATTTT. Encoded protein: CASSLHLQGVSSGNTIYF.

This clonotype was recorded a few times. The chain combines TRBV6-5 with TRBJ2-2, with D perhaps matching TRBD2 (5 bases). The length of the CDR3 is 15 residues. In germline, CDR1 is MNHEY, CDR2 SVGAGI. Trimming stripped 3 bases from V and 6 bases from J, with 14 bases between. The CDR3 spells CASSYLPTGSGELFF. The CDR3 bases are TGTGCCAGCAGTTATCTTCCTACGGGGTCCGGGGAGCTGTTTTTT.

This clonotype was detected many times. The chain recombines TRBV24-1 with TRBJ2-1; D remains unclear. The V gene's germline CDR1 is KGHDR and CDR2 SFDVKD. The CDR3 consists of 16 residues. Trimming cost V 6 bases and J 9 bases, with 23 bases left between them. CDR3 nucleotide sequence: TGTGCCACCAGTAGTTCCGACCCTCCTCCTTTCCGTGAGCAGTTCTTC. Its protein is CATSSSDPPPFREQFF.

This chain uses TRBV28 with TRBJ1-2, with D hard to call. The CDR3 sequence is 14 residues long. V gave up 7 bases and J gave up 4 bases, with 16 bases separating them. Germline V lookup: CDR1 MDHEN, CDR2 SYDVKM. DNA for the CDR3: TGTGCCAGCACAACCCTCCCGACATTCTATGGCTACACCTTC. Encoded protein: CASTTLPTFYGYTF.

This clonotype was counted many times. The V and J genes are TRBV25-1 and TRBJ2-6; D is undetermined. Per germline, CDR1 MGHDK and CDR2 SYGVNS. V was clipped by 4 bases and J by 0 bases, with 4 bases between them. The CDR3 has 14 residues. CDR3 sequence: CASSGYSGANVLTF. In DNA form, the CDR3 reads TGTGCCAGCAGTGGGTACTCTGGGGCCAACGTCCTGACTTTC.

This clonotype turned up a few times. This chain joins TRBV6-6 and TRBJ2-2; D unresolved. The CDR3 has 14 amino acids. Trimming took 0 bases from V and 1 from J, leaving 3 bases between them. The germline V gene encodes CDR1 MNHNY and CDR2 SVGAGI (reference sequence). The DNA for the CDR3 is TGTGCCAGCAGTTACTCGGGGAACACCGGGGAGCTGTTTTTT. Translating gives CASSYSGNTGELFF.

This clonotype has more than one count but fewer than ten. The chain links TRBV20-1 to TRBJ2-7; no definite D call. The V and J ends lost 4 bases and 6 bases respectively, with 13 bases between them. Germline values: CDR1 DFQATT, CDR2 SNEGSKA (reference sequence). CDR3 length: 12 residues. The CDR3 DNA reads as TGCAGTGCTATGCCCCGGATCGGCGAGCAGTACTTC. Protein: CSAMPRIGEQYF.

This clonotype was counted only a few times. The rearrangement joins TRBV5-6 to TRBJ2-3, with a weak D call TRBD1 (6 bases). Looked up from germline, CDR1 is SGHDT and CDR2 is YYEEEE. The V end lost 4 bases, the J end lost 8 bases, and 23 bases lay between the germline ends. The CDR3 runs to 16 residues. The CDR3 nucleotides are TGTGCCAGCAGCCCCTGGGGGCTAGTTGGGCTGTCTACGCAGTATTTT. Protein product: CASSPWGLVGLSTQYF. The variable domain in full, completed from reference TRBV5-6 and TRBJ2-3, reads DAGVTQSPTHLIKTRGQQVTLRCSPKSGHDTVSWYQQALGQGPQFIFQYYEEEERQRGNFPDRFSGHQFPNYSSELNVNALLLGDSALYLCASSPWGLVGLSTQYFGPGTRLTVL.